This T cell receptor (beta chain) emerged from a study of blood T cell repertoires in COVID-19. The overall study: The samples span acute and convalescent COVID-19 from the United States, Italy and Spain. The analysed material was cDNA or gDNA that came from T cells, B-cell-depleted T cells, or PBMCs.

This CDR3 contains 16 residues. The ends lost 5 bases at V and 0 bases at J; junction bases unmatched: 6. Germline V gene data show CDR1 as MDHEN and CDR2 as SYDVKM. Clones were read by immunoSEQ multiplex PCR, and TCRdb kept only the in-frame ones, dropping some. This sample has 250,000 to 350,000 clones, with approximately 91% found just once. Sequencing was carried out using peripheral blood. This receptor was obtained from a woman younger than 45 with COVID-19, enrolled during active disease. The rearrangement joins TRBV28 to TRBJ2-1, with TRBD2 matching over 8 bases. CDR3: CASSTPGTSSYNEQFF. CDR3 sequence (DNA): TGTGCCAGCAGTACCCCCGGGACTAGCTCCTACAATGAGCAGTTCTTC.